A selection of T cell receptor beta chains follows, all from one sample in a study of blood T cell repertoires in COVID-19. Clones were read by immunoSEQ multiplex PCR, and TCRdb kept only the in-frame ones, dropping some. The sample lists more than 150,000 clones; about four fifths were seen once. The sample consisted of PBMCs or T cells enriched from blood (not recorded which). The receptors come from a man aged 35-49 years who had recovered from COVID-19. Each CDR3 is given with its conserved first and last residue. Each record gives: D gene, clone size, V gene, J gene, CDR3 DNA, CDR3 protein. The D gene is left open where the match is weak. Not every row has a clone size; where given, it reads once, few, many or a size class.

>.|.|TRBV2|TRBJ1-5
TGTGCCAGCAGTGGACAGGATCAGCCCCAGCATTTT
CASSGQDQPQHF
>.|few|TRBV5-6|TRBJ2-5
TGTGCCAGCAGCTCGATCGGGCGGGCGCGAGAGACCCAGTACTTC
CASSSIGRARETQYF
>TRBD1|.|TRBV5-6|TRBJ2-7
TGTGCCAGCAGTTGGGGACAGGGAGCCTACGAGCAGTACTTC
CASSWGQGAYEQYF
>TRBD2|once|TRBV5-1|TRBJ2-3
TGCGCCAGCAGCTTGGGAGGGTTGTATCTAGCGGAGGACTCCACAGATACGCAGTATTTT
CASSLGGLYLAEDSTDTQYF
>.|.|TRBV6-6|TRBJ1-5
TGTGCCAGCAGGCCAACGGACAGAAGCAATCAGCCCCAGCATTTT
CASRPTDRSNQPQHF
>.|.|TRBV27|TRBJ1-1
TGTGCCAGCAGTTTATATGGGTACAGGGCGATGAACACTGAAGCTTTCTTT
CASSLYGYRAMNTEAFF
>.|.|TRBV7-8|TRBJ1-2
TGTGCCAGCAGCTTATGGGGTGGGGCAGGCGGAAACTATGGCTACACCTTC
CASSLWGGAGGNYGYTF
>TRBD1|.|TRBV6-5|TRBJ2-7
TGTGCCAGCAGTCTCTTGACAGGGTCCGCCTACGAGCAGTACTTC
CASSLLTGSAYEQYF
>TRBD2|.|TRBV4-3|TRBJ2-2
TGCGCCAGCAGCCCCACTAGCGGGAGGACCGGGGAGCTGTTTTTT
CASSPTSGRTGELFF
>TRBD2|.|TRBV9|TRBJ2-7
TGTGCCAGCGGAGTTAGCGGGAGATCCCACGAGCAGTACTTC
CASGVSGRSHEQYF
>.|.|TRBV28|TRBJ1-2
TGTGCGATCAACTTTAACTATGGCTACACCTTC
CAINFNYGYTF
>TRBD2|.|TRBV7-3|TRBJ2-3
TGTGCCAGCAGCCCGACTAGCGGGACTGATACGCAGTATTTT
CASSPTSGTDTQYF
>.|.|TRBV5-1|TRBJ2-7
TGCGCCAGCAGCTTGGGGAGGGGTAACTTGGACGAGCAGTACTTC
CASSLGRGNLDEQYF
>.|.|TRBV25-1|TRBJ1-2
TGTGCCAGCAGTGTGGCTGACTATGGCTACACCTTC
CASSVADYGYTF
>TRBD2|once|TRBV4-2|TRBJ2-7
TGTGCCAGCAGCCAAGGTGCGGGAGGCTCCTACGAGCAGTACTTC
CASSQGAGGSYEQYF
>.|once|TRBV18|TRBJ1-2
TGTGCCAGCTCACCGCCTGGGGCGACGGCCAATGGCTACACCTTC
CASSPPGATANGYTF
>TRBD1|.|TRBV29-1|TRBJ1-2
TGCAGCGTTGAAAGACAGGGGGCAAGGTATGGCTACACCTTC
CSVERQGARYGYTF
>TRBD1|.|TRBV7-3|TRBJ2-1
TGTGCCAGCAGCTTAGGCGTTTCAGGACAGGGGTTTCAGTTCTTC
CASSLGVSGQGFQFF
>.|.|TRBV5-1|TRBJ2-3
TGCGCGAGCCTCGCAGCGGCCAACACAGATACGCAGTATTTT
CASLAAANTDTQYF
>.|.|TRBV11-1|TRBJ2-5
TGTGCCAGCAGCTTAGCGTTGCGCACGGAGACCCAGTACTTC
CASSLALRTETQYF
>.|once|TRBV28|TRBJ1-4
TGTGCCAGCAGTTTATCGGGTAATGAAAAACTGTTTTTT
CASSLSGNEKLFF
>TRBD2|.|TRBV7-3|TRBJ2-1
TGTGCCAGCAGCTCTCGAACCTCACTAGCGGGAGGGGTATACAATGAGCAGTTCTTC
CASSSRTSLAGGVYNEQFF
>.|.|TRBV18|TRBJ1-1
TGTGCCAGCACCGACAGGACCGATGAAGCTTTCTTT
CASTDRTDEAFF
>.|few|TRBV29-1|TRBJ1-2
TGCAGCGTTCCGGGACTAACAAACTATGGCTACACCTTC
CSVPGLTNYGYTF
>.|.|TRBV5-1|TRBJ2-2
TGCGCCAGCAGCGAAGGACAGCCGAACACCGGGGAGCTGTTTTTT
CASSEGQPNTGELFF
>.|.|TRBV19|TRBJ1-1
TGTGCCTGCGGATACCCGGGAACTGAAGCTTTCTTT
CACGYPGTEAFF